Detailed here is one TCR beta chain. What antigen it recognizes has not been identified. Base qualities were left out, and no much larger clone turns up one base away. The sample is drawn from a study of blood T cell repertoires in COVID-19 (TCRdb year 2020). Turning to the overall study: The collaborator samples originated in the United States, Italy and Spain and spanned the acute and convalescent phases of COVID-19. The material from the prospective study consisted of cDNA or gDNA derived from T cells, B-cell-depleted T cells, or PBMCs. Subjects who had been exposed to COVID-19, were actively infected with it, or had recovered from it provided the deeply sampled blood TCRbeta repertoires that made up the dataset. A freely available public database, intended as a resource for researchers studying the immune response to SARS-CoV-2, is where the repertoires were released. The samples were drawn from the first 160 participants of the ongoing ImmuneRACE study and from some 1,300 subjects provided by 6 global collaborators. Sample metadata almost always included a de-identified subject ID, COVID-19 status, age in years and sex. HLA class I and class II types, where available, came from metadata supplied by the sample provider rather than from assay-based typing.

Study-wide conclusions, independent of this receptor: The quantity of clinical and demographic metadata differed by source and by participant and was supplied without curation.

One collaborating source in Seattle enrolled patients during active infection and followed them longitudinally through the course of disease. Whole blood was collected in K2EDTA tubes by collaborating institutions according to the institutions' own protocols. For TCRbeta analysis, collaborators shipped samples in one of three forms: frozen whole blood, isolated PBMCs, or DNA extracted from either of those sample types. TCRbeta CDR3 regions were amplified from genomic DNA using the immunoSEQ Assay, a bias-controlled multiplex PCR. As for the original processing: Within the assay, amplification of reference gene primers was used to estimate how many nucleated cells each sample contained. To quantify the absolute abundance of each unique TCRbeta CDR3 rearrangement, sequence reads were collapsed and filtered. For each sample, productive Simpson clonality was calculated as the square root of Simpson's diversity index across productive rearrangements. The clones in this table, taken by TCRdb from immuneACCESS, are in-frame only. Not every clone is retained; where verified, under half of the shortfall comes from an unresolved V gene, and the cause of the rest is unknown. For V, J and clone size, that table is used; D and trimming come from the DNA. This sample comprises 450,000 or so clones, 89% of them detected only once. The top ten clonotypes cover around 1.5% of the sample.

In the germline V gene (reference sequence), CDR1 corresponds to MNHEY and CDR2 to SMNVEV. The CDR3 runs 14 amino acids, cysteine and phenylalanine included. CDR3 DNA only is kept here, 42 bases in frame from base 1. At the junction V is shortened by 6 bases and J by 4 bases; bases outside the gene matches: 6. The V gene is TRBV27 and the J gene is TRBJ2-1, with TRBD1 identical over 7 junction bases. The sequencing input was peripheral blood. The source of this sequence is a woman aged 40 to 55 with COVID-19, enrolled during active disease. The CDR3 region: CASRAGTAYNEQFF. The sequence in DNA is TGTGCCAGCAGGGCCGGGACAGCTTACAATGAGCAGTTCTTC.